The T cell receptor (beta chain) described here comes from a study of shared clonotypes between healthy human individuals. Looked up from germline, CDR1 is MNHNS and CDR2 is SASEGT. This CDR3 spans 12 amino acids. V was trimmed by 6 bases and J by 4 bases, leaving 9 bases between them. This clone was seen at least ten times. Here immunoSEQ multiplex PCR was the method, and the copy in TCRdb shows in-frame clones only, minus some. This sample yields about 980,000 clones, of which approximately 80% are seen a single time; about 1.5% belongs to the top ten. The rearrangement joins TRBV6-1 to TRBJ2-5; D tentatively reads TRBD1 or TRBD2 (5 bases each). The specimen sequenced was memory CD4+ T cells sorted from blood. Specified subset: CD45RA-negative fraction. The sequence was obtained from a man aged 18 to 35 in good health. Written as DNA, the CDR3 is TGTGCCAGCAGCTTCGGGGCAGAGACCCAGTACTTC. It yields the protein CASSFGAETQYF.